The 20 T cell receptor beta chains reported below all come from one sample, sequenced in a study of T cell responses to AZD1222 COVID-19 vaccine. Sequenced by immunoSEQ multiplex PCR; TCRdb stores in-frame clones only, minus some. This sample carries more than 110,000 clones, around nine tenths of them seen once, and the ten largest clones take roughly 3.7%. The specimen comprised peripheral blood, sampled on day 0 of AZD1222 vaccination. The source of these receptors is an adult in good health.

The CDR3 DNA follows: TGTGCCAGCTCAGGAACAGAGAATGAAAAACTGTTTTTT. As protein: CASSGTENEKLFF. The rearrangement uses TRBV18 and TRBJ1-4; no clear D gene. The V gene lost 5 bases and the J gene lost 5 bases, with 9 bases spanning the gap. The CDR3 length is 13 residues. Germline assignment: CDR1 KGHSH and CDR2 LQKENI.

The V gene is TRBV28, the J gene TRBJ2-4; 7 positions match TRBD2. The germline V gene encodes CDR1 MDHEN and CDR2 SYDVKM. V shed 2 bases and J 7 bases; nucleotides not matched to a gene: 5. The CDR3 runs to 14 residues. CDR3 nucleotide sequence: TGTGCCAGCAGTTTAGGTCTAGCGGTTAACATTCAGTACTTC. Its protein product is CASSLGLAVNIQYF.

The chain combines TRBV5-1 with TRBJ2-5; TRBD2 matches at 14 bases. After removal of 4 bases from V and 4 bases from J, the junction contained 12 bases not matched to a gene. Germline lookup yields CDR1 SGHRS and CDR2 YFSETQ. The CDR3 totals 18 residues. CDR3 sequence: CASSARLAGGAGVETQYF. In DNA, the CDR3 is TGCGCCAGCAGCGCGAGACTAGCGGGAGGGGCCGGGGTAGAGACCCAGTACTTC.

This chain connects TRBV14 to TRBJ2-7; no clear D gene. Trimming took 0 bases from V and 7 from J, leaving 10 bases between them. The CDR3 covers 13 residues. The V gene's germline CDR1 is SGHDN and CDR2 FVKESK. For the CDR3, the DNA is TGTGCCAGCAGCCAAGAACTTGTACGGGAGCAGTACTTC. It is translated as CASSQELVREQYF.

The chain links TRBV9 to TRBJ2-3; D gene uncertain. Trimming removed 4 bases at V and 2 bases at J, with 14 bases between. Germline values: CDR1 SGDLS, CDR2 YYNGEE. The CDR3 sequence is 15 residues long. In DNA, the CDR3 is TGTGCCAGCAGCCCCCACCATCTACCCACAGATACGCAGTATTTT. Translation gives CASSPHHLPTDTQYF.

This clone occurred a few times. This chain connects TRBV28 to TRBJ1-2, with D perhaps matching TRBD1 (5 bases). The germline V gene has CDR1 MDHEN and CDR2 SYDVKM. The V end was cut by 7 bases, the J end by 8 bases, with 17 bases between. CDR3 length: 13 residues. CDR3 region: CASTLLGTQGYTF. CDR3 sequence (DNA): TGTGCCAGCACCCTGCTGGGGACTCAAGGCTACACCTTC.

The V gene is TRBV5-1, the J gene TRBJ2-1, with TRBD2 matching 11 bases. CDR3 length: 14 residues. CDR1 SGHRS and CDR2 YFSETQ come from the germline V gene. V dropped 4 bases and J dropped 15; count of bases not matched to a gene: 12. In DNA, the CDR3 is TGCGCCAGCAGCGAGGGGGGGACTAGCGGTATTATGTTCTTC. This encodes CASSEGGTSGIMFF.

The chain links TRBV12-5 to TRBJ2-1; 8 nucleotides line up with TRBD2. The CDR3 has 17 amino acids. CDR1 LGHNT and CDR2 FRNRAP come from the germline V gene. J was trimmed by 2 bases and V by 5 bases; bases with no gene match: 11. The CDR3 DNA follows: TGTGCTAGTGGTCCCCCCCGGGGGGGAGGTCCCTACAATGAGCAGTTCTTC. Its translation: CASGPPRGGGPYNEQFF.

The V and J genes are TRBV28 and TRBJ2-1; unclear D gene. The CDR3 covers 11 residues. The V end lost 6 bases, the J end lost 6 bases, and 6 bases lay between the germline ends. Germline values: CDR1 MDHEN, CDR2 SYDVKM. CDR3 in amino acids: CASSLVNEQFF. The CDR3 bases are TGTGCCAGCAGCCTTGTCAATGAGCAGTTCTTC. The full variable domain, completed using reference TRBV28 and TRBJ2-1, is DVKVTQSSRYLVKRTGEKVFLECVQDMDHENMFWYRQDPGLGLRLIYFSYDVKMKEKGDIPEGYSVSREKKERFSLILESASTNQTSMYLCASSLVNEQFFGPGTRLTVL.

The chain joins TRBV5-1 to TRBJ2-4, with D possibly being TRBD1 (6 bases). Germline CDR1 is SGHRS and CDR2 is YFSETQ. The CDR3 consists of 15 residues. V was shortened by 0 bases and J by 6 bases, with 13 bases between the two germline ends. The CDR3 DNA reads as TGCGCCAGCAGCTTGGACAGGGCGAGTGCAAACATTCAGTACTTC. This codes for CASSLDRASANIQYF. Full variable domain (missing parts from reference TRBV5-1 and TRBJ2-4): KAGVTQTPRYLIKTRGQQVTLSCSPISGHRSVSWYQQTPGQGLQFLFEYFSETQRNKGNFPGRFSGRQFSNSRSEMNVSTLELGDSALYLCASSLDRASANIQYFGAGTRLSVL.

The chain uses TRBV30 and TRBJ1-4; TRBD1 matches at 8 bases. The V and J ends lost 3 bases and 3 bases, in that order; junction bases with no gene match: 0. This CDR3 region has 13 residues. CDR1 and CDR2 (germline): GTSNPN, SVGIG (reference sequence). The CDR3 bases are TGTGCCTGGAGGGGACAGGCTAATGAAAAACTGTTTTTT. Protein product: CAWRGQANEKLFF. The whole variable domain, remainder taken from reference TRBV30 and TRBJ1-4, is SQTIHQWPATLVQPVGSPLSLECTVEGTSNPNLYWYRQAAGRGLQLLFYSVGIGQISSEVPQNLSASRPQDRQFILSSKKLLLSDSGFYLCAWRGQANEKLFFGSGTQLSVL.

This chain connects TRBV7-2 to TRBJ2-1, with D perhaps TRBD1 or TRBD2 (5 bases each). Trimming stripped 7 bases from V and 10 bases from J, with 17 bases between. Germline CDR1 SGHTA, CDR2 FQGNSA. The CDR3 contains 13 residues. The DNA of the CDR3 is TGTGCCAGCACCCCAGCAAGGGGAGCAGAGCAGTTCTTC. Translating it yields CASTPARGAEQFF.

The chain links TRBV6-1 to TRBJ1-2; 7 bases line up with TRBD1. Trimming at V came to 0 bases and at J to 2 bases, leaving 6 bases not matched to a gene. The CDR3 loop spans 16 amino acids. CDR1 and CDR2 (germline): MNHNS, SASEGT. The CDR3 sequence: CASSEASGTVNYGYTF. DNA for the CDR3: TGTGCCAGCAGTGAAGCCTCCGGGACAGTAAACTATGGCTACACCTTC.

This sequence joins TRBV5-8 and TRBJ2-2; D perhaps matches TRBD2 (5 bases). Trimming pared 7 bases from V and 1 base from J, leaving 11 bases between. The CDR3 is 14 residues long. Germline V lookup: CDR1 SGHTS, CDR2 YDEGEE. The chain's CDR3 is CASRPRGNTGELFF. The CDR3 bases are TGTGCCAGCCGACCCCGGGGGAACACCGGGGAGCTGTTTTTT.

The J gene is TRBJ2-7, the V gene TRBV5-1, with TRBD1 as a possible D gene (8 bases). Per the germline V gene, CDR1 is SGHRS and CDR2 is YFSETQ. This CDR3 has 15 residues. The V gene lost 7 bases and the J gene lost 4 bases, with 21 bases spanning the gap. CDR3 bases: TGCGCCAGCGGAGAGGGGGGGACAGGCCCTTACGAGCAGTACTTC. Translated: CASGEGGTGPYEQYF.

CDR3 sequence (DNA): TGTGCCAGCAGCGTTGGAGAACACTTAATTTCAGAAAACACCTTC. This translates into CASSVGEHLISENTF. The gene calls are TRBV9 and TRBJ1-2; no clear D. Germline V gene lookup returns CDR1 SGDLS and CDR2 YYNGEE. The CDR3 contains 15 residues. V dropped 2 bases and J dropped 12 bases, with 23 bases sitting between them.

This clone was detected only once. The chain couples TRBV21-1 to TRBJ2-5; the table's D call TRBD1 went unverified against the DNA. TRBV21-1 is shown as a pseudogene. The CDR3 loop spans 15 amino acids. The CDR3: CASSKDRAGQETQYF. CDR3 sequence (DNA): TGTGCCAGCAGCAAAGATCGCGCAGGCCAAGAGACCCAGTACTTC.

This chain joins TRBV5-4 and TRBJ1-6; D gene ambiguous. Trimming cost V 4 bases and J 10 bases, with 15 bases left between them. This CDR3 spans 14 amino acids. Germline CDR1 is SGHNT and CDR2 is YYREEE (reference sequence). CDR3 sequence (DNA): TGTGCCAGCAGCGCCCTCGGGCTTGACTCACCCCTCCACTTT. Residues: CASSALGLDSPLHF. The full variable domain, with the rest looked up from reference TRBV5-4 and TRBJ1-6, is ETGVTQSPTHLIKTRGQQVTLRCSSQSGHNTVSWYQQALGQGPQFIFQYYREEENGRGNFPPRFSGLQFPNYSSELNVNALELDDSALYLCASSALGLDSPLHFGNGTRLTVT.

The chain combines TRBV6-5 with TRBJ2-5; D unresolved. Deletions cut 7 bases from V and 3 bases from J, with 6 bases between. The CDR3 is 11 amino acids. The germline V gene encodes CDR1 MNHEY and CDR2 SVGAGI. The CDR3 coding sequence is TGTGCCAGCACGGAGAAAGAGACCCAGTACTTC. Protein: CASTEKETQYF.

The genes are TRBV5-1 and TRBJ2-1; TRBD2 matches at 13 bases. CDR1 SGHRS and CDR2 YFSETQ come from the germline V gene. This CDR3 has 15 residues. J gave up 8 bases and V 4 bases, and 6 bases lay outside the gene matches. The CDR3 DNA follows: TGCGCCAGCAGCCGACTAGCGGGAGGCCCGGATGAGCAGTTCTTC. Translating gives CASSRLAGGPDEQFF.